The sequence of this TCR beta chain was determined in a study of T-cell memory formation after mild COVID-19. On the study more broadly: The TCR clusters were mostly specific to one donor.

cDNA libraries for TCR alpha and TCR beta, carrying sample barcodes and UMIs, came from 5'RACE with constant-segment primers. MiXCR was run by TCRdb on the 5' RACE reads, yielding one entry per CDR3 protein. The sample has approximately 300,000 distinct CDR3 sequences, approximately 19% seen once. Notes on this clonotype: Its antigen is as yet unknown.

Overall study findings and caveats: Clones shrinking between day 15 and 85 showed a balanced CD4/CD8 split, and those that grew later tilted toward CD4+.

Looked up from germline, CDR1 is SNHLY and CDR2 is FYNNEI. This CDR3 region has 17 residues. V lost 0 bases to trimming and J lost 0 bases, with 9 bases between them. The sample comprised PBMCs or a T cell subset sorted from them (not recorded which). This clonotype originated in a man between 18 and 35 years old who had mild COVID-19 (a few samples of this study predate the infection). Cell type and time point are not known. The V and J genes are TRBV2 and TRBJ2-6; D is possibly TRBD2 (6 bases). CDR3 region: CASSEATEGSGANVLTF. The CDR3 DNA is TGTGCCAGCAGTGAAGCGACGGAGGGCTCTGGGGCCAACGTCCTGACTTTC.